This T cell receptor (beta chain) is drawn from a study of blood T cell repertoires in COVID-19. Study-level background: Samples representing acute and convalescent COVID-19 were sourced from the United States, Italy and Spain. T cells, B-cell-depleted T cells, or PBMCs provided the cDNA or gDNA that served as material.

CDR1 is SQVTM and CDR2 is ANQGSEA in the germline V gene. V shed 3 bases, J shed 2 bases, and the junction held 4 bases outside the gene matches. This CDR3 has 13 residues. As originally analysed: Estimates of nucleated cell counts were drawn from the amplification of reference gene primers. Sequenced by immunoSEQ multiplex PCR; TCRdb stores in-frame clones only, minus some. The DNA gave D and trimming, while V, J and clone size come from that table. The profile shows around 100,000 clones, approximately 90% of them singletons. The source is a man between 60 and 70 years old with acute or convalescent COVID-19. The rearrangement joins TRBV29-1 to TRBJ2-7; 7 bases match TRBD1. The sample was peripheral blood. DNA of the CDR3: TGCAGCGTTGACGGGGACAGTCCCTACGAGCAGTACTTC. It codes for CSVDGDSPYEQYF.